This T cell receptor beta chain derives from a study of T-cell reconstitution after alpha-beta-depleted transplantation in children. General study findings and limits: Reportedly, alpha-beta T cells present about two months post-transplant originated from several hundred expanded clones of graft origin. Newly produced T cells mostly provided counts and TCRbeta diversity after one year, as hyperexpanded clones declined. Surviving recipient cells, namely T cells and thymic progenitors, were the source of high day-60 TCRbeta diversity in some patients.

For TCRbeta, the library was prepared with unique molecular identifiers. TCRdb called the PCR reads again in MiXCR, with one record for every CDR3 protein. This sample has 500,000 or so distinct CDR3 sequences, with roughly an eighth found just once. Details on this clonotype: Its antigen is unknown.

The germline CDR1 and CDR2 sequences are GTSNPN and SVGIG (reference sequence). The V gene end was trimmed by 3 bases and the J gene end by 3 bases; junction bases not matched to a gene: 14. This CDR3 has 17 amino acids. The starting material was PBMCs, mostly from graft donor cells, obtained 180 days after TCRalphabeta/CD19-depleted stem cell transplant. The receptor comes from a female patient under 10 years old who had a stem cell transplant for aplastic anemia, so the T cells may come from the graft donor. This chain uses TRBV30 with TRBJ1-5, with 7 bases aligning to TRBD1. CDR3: CAWSPFRSGGNNQPQHF. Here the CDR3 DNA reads TGTGCCTGGAGCCCCTTTAGGTCAGGGGGGAACAATCAGCCCCAGCATTTT. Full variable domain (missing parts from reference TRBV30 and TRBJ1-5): SQTIHQWPATLVQPVGSPLSLECTVEGTSNPNLYWYRQAAGRGLQLLFYSVGIGQISSEVPQNLSASRPQDRQFILSSKKLLLSDSGFYLCAWSPFRSGGNNQPQHFGDGTRLSIL.